This T cell receptor (beta chain) was captured by sequencing in a study of T cell changes during pregnancy in multiple sclerosis (dated by TCRdb to between 2017 and 2020). For context, the study as a whole: Changes in the T cell repertoire over the course of pregnancy were examined in this study in women with multiple sclerosis.

The CDR3 contains 16 residues, cysteine and phenylalanine counted. Only CDR3 DNA is held: 48 bases, read in frame from base 1. Trimming takes 4 bases off V and 3 bases off J; junction bases not matched to a gene: 2. From a lookup of the germline V gene, CDR1 and CDR2 are ENHRY and SYGVKD. The method behind the library was the immunoSEQ multiplex PCR assay. TCRdb re-hosts the immuneACCESS table, in-frame sequences only. Its copies lack some clones; in the studies checked, an unresolved V gene accounts for under half of them, and the cause for the rest is not known. This sample has around 41,000 clones in its table, and 90% to 95% of those were observed once. The ten top clones hold about 0.35% of the sample. A remark on this clone: Its cognate antigen has yet to be identified. Base quality data are lacking; no much larger clone is found one base away.

Here the sequenced sample was CD4+ T cells from peripheral blood mononuclear cells, taken in the third trimester of pregnancy. Recombination linked TRBV10-3 to TRBJ2-3, with 15 bases aligning to TRBD2. The clonotype originates from a female donor in good health, enrolled as a control in a pregnancy study. The DNA sequence reads TGTGCCATCAGTGGGGGACTAGCGGGAGGAACAGATACGCAGTATTTT. This gives the protein CAISGGLAGGTDTQYF.